This paragraph covers one TCR beta chain sequence. The data are from a study of control samples from healthy donors and cancer patients. The V gene end was trimmed by 7 bases and the J gene end by 6 bases; junction bases not matched to a gene: 12. The CDR3 has 14 amino acids. Per the germline V gene, CDR1 is SQVTM and CDR2 is ANQGSEA. The data were produced by immunoSEQ multiplex PCR, yet TCRdb's version contains in-frame clones alone and is incomplete. Among roughly 100,000 clones, roughly nine tenths were seen once, and the ten largest hold roughly 2.5%. The chain uses TRBV29-1 and TRBJ2-3; 8 positions agree with TRBD2. The sample was blood. The receptor was isolated from a woman between 18 and 30 years old in good health. The CDR3 reads CSGWVAGGADTQYF. The CDR3 DNA reads TGCAGCGGCTGGGTCGCGGGGGGCGCCGATACGCAGTATTTT.